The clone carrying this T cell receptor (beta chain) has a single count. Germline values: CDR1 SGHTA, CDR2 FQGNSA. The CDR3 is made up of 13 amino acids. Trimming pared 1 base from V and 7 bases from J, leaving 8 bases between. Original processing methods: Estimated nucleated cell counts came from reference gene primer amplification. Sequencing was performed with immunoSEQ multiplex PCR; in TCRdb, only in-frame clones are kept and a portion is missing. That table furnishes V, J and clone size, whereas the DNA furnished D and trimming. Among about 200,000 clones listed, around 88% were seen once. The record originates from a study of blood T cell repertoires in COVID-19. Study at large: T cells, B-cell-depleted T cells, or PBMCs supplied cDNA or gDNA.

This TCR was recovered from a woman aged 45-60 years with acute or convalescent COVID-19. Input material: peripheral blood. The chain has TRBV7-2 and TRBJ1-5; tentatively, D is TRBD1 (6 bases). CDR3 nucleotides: TGTGCCAGCAGCTTAGACAGGGTGCAGCCCCAGCATTTT. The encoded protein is CASSLDRVQPQHF.